The 13 T cell receptor beta chains reported below all come from one sample, sequenced in a study of T cells in localized non-small cell lung cancer. Only in-frame clones appear in the TCRdb table, and some are missing; sequencing was by immunoSEQ multiplex PCR. Here the sample spans about 70,000 clones, around 85% being singletons. The specimen comprised peripheral blood, sampled before any cancer treatment. Every receptor here comes from a male donor older than 55 with stage III squamous cell lung carcinoma.

The CDR3 nucleotides read TGCGCCAGCAGCTTGGCCGGGGACAGGGGGGCATACGAGCAGTACTTC. It specifies CASSLAGDRGAYEQYF. The gene calls are TRBV5-1 and TRBJ2-7; 11 bases map to TRBD1. This CDR3 contains 16 residues. From germline, CDR1 is SGHRS and CDR2 YFSETQ. V lost 0 bases to trimming and J lost 4 bases; unmatched junction nucleotides: 6.

The chain employs TRBV2 and TRBJ1-3, with a possible D match to TRBD1 (6 bases). CDR1 and CDR2 (germline): SNHLY, FYNNEI. V lost 6 bases, J lost 3 bases, and 18 bases lay in between. The CDR3 contains 16 residues. CDR3 in DNA: TGTGCCAGCAGGAGTGGACAGTCAAGAGGTGGAAACACCATATATTTT. Its translation: CASRSGQSRGGNTIYF.

The V call is TRBV6-6, the J call TRBJ2-7; 10 bases agree with TRBD1. CDR1 is MNHNY and CDR2 is SVGAGI in the germline V gene (reference sequence). CDR3 size: 14 residues. The ends lost 8 bases at V and 4 bases at J; junction bases unmatched: 8. CDR3: CASGGGQGFYEQYF. The CDR3 nucleotides read TGTGCCAGCGGGGGGGGACAGGGGTTTTACGAGCAGTACTTC.

V usage is TRBV19 and J usage is TRBJ1-1; TRBD1 might be the D (5 bases). V was shortened by 5 bases and J by 4 bases, with 11 bases between the two germline ends. The germline gives CDR1 LNHDA, CDR2 SQIVND (reference sequence). This CDR3 spans 13 amino acids. CDR3 bases: TGTGCCAGTAGTCCCCGGACACTCACTGAAGCTTTCTTT. Its translation is CASSPRTLTEAFF.

DNA for the CDR3: TGTGCCTGGGGGGAGAGGGGAGGGACCCAGTACTTC. Translated, it gives CAWGERGGTQYF. The J gene is TRBJ2-5, the V gene TRBV30; a possible D gene is TRBD2 (6 bases). This CDR3 contains 12 residues. Trimming took 5 bases from V and 7 from J, leaving 14 bases between them. Germline V CDR1 and CDR2: GTSNPN, SVGIG (reference sequence).

This sequence joins TRBV29-1 and TRBJ1-2, with D possibly matching TRBD1 (5 bases). CDR3 size: 12 residues. CDR1 and CDR2 from the germline V gene are SQVTM and ANQGSEA. V was clipped by 6 bases and J by 2 bases, with 10 bases between them. In DNA, the CDR3 is TGCAGCGTAGGGACGCGGAACTATGGCTACACCTTC. Its translation: CSVGTRNYGYTF. Together with reference TRBV29-1 and TRBJ1-2, the CDR3 gives the full variable domain: SAVISQKPSRDICQRGTSLTIQCQVDSQVTMMFWYRQQPGQSLTLIATANQGSEATYESGFVIDKFPISRPNLTFSTLTVSNMSPEDSSIYLCSVGTRNYGYTFGSGTRLTVV.

This chain joins TRBV9 and TRBJ2-3; 9 bases fit TRBD2. Germline trimming cut 0 bases from V and 3 bases from J; bases unmatched to any gene: 5. The germline V gene has CDR1 SGDLS and CDR2 YYNGEE. The CDR3 has 16 residues. CDR3 in amino acids: CASSVAAGGQTDTQYF. In nucleotides, the CDR3 is TGTGCCAGCAGCGTAGCTGCGGGGGGGCAAACAGATACGCAGTATTTT. The full variable domain, with the rest looked up from reference TRBV9 and TRBJ2-3, is DSGVTQTPKHLITATGQRVTLRCSPRSGDLSVYWYQQSLDQGLQFLIQYYNGEERAKGNILERFSAQQFPDLHSELNLSSLELGDSALYFCASSVAAGGQTDTQYFGPGTRLTVL.

The chain has TRBV19 and TRBJ2-6; D possibly corresponds to TRBD2 (5 bases). From germline, CDR1 is LNHDA and CDR2 SQIVND (reference sequence). This CDR3 has 15 residues. Deletions cut 5 bases from V and 4 bases from J, with 12 bases between. The CDR3: CASSALPGGANVLTF. The CDR3 DNA reads TGTGCCAGTAGTGCTCTACCGGGGGGGGCCAACGTCCTGACTTTC.

In regard to this clone: The same CDR3 arises from other DNA sequences in this sample as well. This chain uses TRBV29-1 with TRBJ1-1; 8 bases agree with TRBD1. The germline V gene has CDR1 SQVTM and CDR2 ANQGSEA. The CDR3 consists of 14 residues. V was clipped by 7 bases and J by 0 bases; unmatched bases: 7. The chain's CDR3 is CSARTGPMNTEAFF. The CDR3 coding sequence is TGCAGCGCCCGGACAGGGCCCATGAACACTGAAGCTTTCTTT.

The chain uses TRBV7-9 and TRBJ2-3; D tentatively reads TRBD1 or TRBD2 (5 bases each). Deletions cut 7 bases from V and 0 bases from J, with 8 bases between. Germline V CDR1 and CDR2: SEHNR, FQNEAQ (reference sequence). The CDR3 is 13 amino acids. CDR3 DNA: TGTGCCAGCACCCGGGACAGCACAGATACGCAGTATTTT. Amino acid sequence: CASTRDSTDTQYF.

The chain recombines TRBV6-5 with TRBJ1-2; a weak D match, TRBD1 (6 bases). This CDR3 has 14 residues. Per the germline V gene, CDR1 is MNHEY and CDR2 is SVGAGI. The V and J ends lost 5 bases and 2 bases respectively, with 12 bases between them. The CDR3 sequence: CASSHPQGNYGYTF. The DNA for the CDR3 is TGTGCCAGCAGTCATCCCCAGGGGAACTATGGCTACACCTTC.

CDR3 loop: CASSSVGASGANVLTF. In DNA, the CDR3 is TGTGCCAGCAGCTCTGTGGGGGCCTCTGGGGCCAACGTCCTGACTTTC. The chain links TRBV12-1 to TRBJ2-6; the table calls TRBD1, which could not be checked here. TRBV12-1 is labeled a pseudogene. The CDR3 contains 16 residues.

The V and J genes are TRBV7-2 and TRBJ2-3; 9 bases line up with TRBD1. V was clipped by 0 bases and J by 6 bases; unmatched bases: 1. Germline V CDR1 and CDR2: SGHTA, FQGNSA. The CDR3 consists of 14 residues. The CDR3 spells CASSLAQGADTQYF. CDR3 DNA sequence: TGTGCCAGCAGCTTAGCACAGGGGGCCGATACGCAGTATTTT.